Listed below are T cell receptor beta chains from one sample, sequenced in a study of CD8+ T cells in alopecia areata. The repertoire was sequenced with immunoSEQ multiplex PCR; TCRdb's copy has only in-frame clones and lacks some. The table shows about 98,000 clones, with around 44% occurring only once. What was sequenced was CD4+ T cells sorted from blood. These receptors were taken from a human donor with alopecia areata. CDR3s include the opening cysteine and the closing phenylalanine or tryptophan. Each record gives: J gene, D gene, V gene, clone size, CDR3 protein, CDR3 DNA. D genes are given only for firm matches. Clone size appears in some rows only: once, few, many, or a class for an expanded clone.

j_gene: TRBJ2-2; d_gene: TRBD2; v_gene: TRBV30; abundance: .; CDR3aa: CAWSRTSGRVGELFF; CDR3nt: TGTGCCTGGAGCCGGACTAGCGGGAGGGTCGGGGAGCTGTTTTTT
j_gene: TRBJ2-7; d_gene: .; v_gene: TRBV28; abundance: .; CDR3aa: CASTDYQWMGKYF; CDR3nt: TGTGCCAGCACCGACTATCAATGGATGGGGAAGTACTTC
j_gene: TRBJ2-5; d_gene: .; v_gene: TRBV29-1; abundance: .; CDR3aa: CSVLRTGEKTQYF; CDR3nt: TGCAGCGTTCTTCGGACTGGAGAGAAGACCCAGTACTTC
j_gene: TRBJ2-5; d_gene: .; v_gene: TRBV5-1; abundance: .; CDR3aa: CASSLNGGSEETQYF; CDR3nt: TGCGCCAGCAGCTTGAATGGGGGAAGCGAGGAGACCCAGTACTTC
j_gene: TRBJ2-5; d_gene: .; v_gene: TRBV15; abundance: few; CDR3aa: CATSRDRSETQYF; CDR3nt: TGTGCCACCAGCAGGGATCGATCGGAGACCCAGTACTTC
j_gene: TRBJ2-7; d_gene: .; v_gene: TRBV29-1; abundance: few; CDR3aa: CSVEGGGLYEQYF; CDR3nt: TGCAGCGTTGAAGGGGGTGGACTCTACGAGCAGTACTTC
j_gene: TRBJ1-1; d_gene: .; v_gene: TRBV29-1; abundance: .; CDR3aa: CSAPGLGNTEAFF; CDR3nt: TGCAGCGCCCCCGGGTTGGGAAACACTGAAGCTTTCTTT
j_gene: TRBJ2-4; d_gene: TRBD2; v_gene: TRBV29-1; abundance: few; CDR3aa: CSVVLAGRAKNIQYF; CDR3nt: TGCAGCGTTGTACTAGCGGGCAGAGCCAAAAACATTCAGTACTTC
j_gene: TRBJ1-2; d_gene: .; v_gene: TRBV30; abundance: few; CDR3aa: CAWSVPPGDYGYTF; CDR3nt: TGTGCCTGGAGTGTACCGCCAGGGGATTATGGCTACACCTTC
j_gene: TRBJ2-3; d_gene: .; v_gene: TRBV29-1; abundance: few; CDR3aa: CSVDQSTDTQYF; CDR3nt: TGCAGCGTTGATCAAAGCACAGATACGCAGTATTTT
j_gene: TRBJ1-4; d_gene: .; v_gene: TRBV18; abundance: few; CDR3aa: CASSPGASNEKLFF; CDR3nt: TGTGCCAGCTCACCGGGAGCCAGTAATGAAAAACTGTTTTTT
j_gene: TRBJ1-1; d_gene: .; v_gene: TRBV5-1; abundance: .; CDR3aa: CASSFQGTGTEAFF; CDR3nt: TGCGCCAGCAGCTTCCAGGGGACGGGCACTGAAGCTTTCTTT
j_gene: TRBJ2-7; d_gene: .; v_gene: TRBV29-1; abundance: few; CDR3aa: CSVGPKPPYEQYF; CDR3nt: TGCAGCGTTGGGCCAAAGCCTCCCTACGAGCAGTACTTC
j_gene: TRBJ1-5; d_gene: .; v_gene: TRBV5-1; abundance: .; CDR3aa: CASSLGEPNQPQHF; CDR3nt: TGCGCCAGCAGCTTGGGAGAACCAAATCAGCCCCAGCATTTT
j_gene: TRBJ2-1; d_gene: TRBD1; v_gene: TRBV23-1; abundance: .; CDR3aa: CAGARQGEGFF; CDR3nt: TGCGCCGGAGCTAGACAGGGGGAGGGGTTCTTC
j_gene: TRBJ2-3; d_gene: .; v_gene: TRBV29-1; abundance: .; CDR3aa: CSVDLGTDTQYF; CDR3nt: TGCAGCGTTGATCTGGGCACAGATACGCAGTATTTT
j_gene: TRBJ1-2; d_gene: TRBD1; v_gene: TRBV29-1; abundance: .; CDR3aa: CSYTPGQGFYGYTF; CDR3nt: TGCAGCTATACACCGGGACAGGGGTTCTATGGCTACACCTTC
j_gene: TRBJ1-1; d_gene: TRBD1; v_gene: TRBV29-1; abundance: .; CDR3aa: CSQPGQGVGAFF; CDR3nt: TGCAGCCAGCCCGGACAGGGTGTAGGAGCTTTCTTT
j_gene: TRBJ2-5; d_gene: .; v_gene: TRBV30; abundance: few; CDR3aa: CAWNGGSEETQYF; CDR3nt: TGTGCCTGGAATGGGGGTTCGGAAGAGACCCAGTACTTC
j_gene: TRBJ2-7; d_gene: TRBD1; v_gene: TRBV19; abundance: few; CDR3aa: CASSIALGQKYEQYF; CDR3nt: TGTGCCAGTAGTATCGCCCTGGGACAGAAGTACGAGCAGTACTTC
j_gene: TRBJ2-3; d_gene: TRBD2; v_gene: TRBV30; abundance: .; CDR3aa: CAWSASGSRADTQYF; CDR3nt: TGTGCCTGGAGTGCTAGCGGGAGTAGGGCAGATACGCAGTATTTT
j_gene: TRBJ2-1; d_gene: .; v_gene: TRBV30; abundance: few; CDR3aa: CASPPQFF; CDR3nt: TGTGCCTCTCCCCCCCAGTTCTTC
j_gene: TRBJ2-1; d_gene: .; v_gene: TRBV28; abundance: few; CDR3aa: CASSVGVYNEQFF; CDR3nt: TGTGCCAGCAGTGTGGGTGTATACAATGAGCAGTTCTTC
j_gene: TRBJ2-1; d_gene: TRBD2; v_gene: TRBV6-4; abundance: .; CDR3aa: CASARGTSGYNEQFF; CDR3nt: TGTGCCAGCGCCAGGGGGACTAGCGGGTACAATGAGCAGTTCTTC
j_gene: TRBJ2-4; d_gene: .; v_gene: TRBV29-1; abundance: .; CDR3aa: CSVRGVRRNIQYF; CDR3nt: TGCAGCGTTAGGGGGGTCCGTAGGAACATTCAGTACTTC
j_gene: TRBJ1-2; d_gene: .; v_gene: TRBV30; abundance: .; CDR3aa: CAWSVQRGLDYGYTF; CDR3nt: TGTGCCTGGAGTGTACAACGGGGCTTAGACTATGGCTACACCTTC
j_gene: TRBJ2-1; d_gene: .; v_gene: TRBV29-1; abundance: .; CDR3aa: CSVAESGGDEQFF; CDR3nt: TGCAGCGTTGCAGAATCAGGGGGGGATGAGCAGTTCTTC
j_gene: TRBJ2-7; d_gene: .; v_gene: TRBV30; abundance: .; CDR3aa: CAWSVPGAPYEQYF; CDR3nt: TGTGCCTGGAGTGTACCGGGGGCCCCCTACGAGCAGTACTTC
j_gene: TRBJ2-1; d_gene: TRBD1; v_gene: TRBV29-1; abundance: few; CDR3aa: CSVEGGTAHDEQFF; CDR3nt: TGCAGCGTTGAAGGAGGGACAGCCCACGATGAGCAGTTCTTC
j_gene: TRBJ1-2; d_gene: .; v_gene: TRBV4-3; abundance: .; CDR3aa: CASSQDQKYGYTF; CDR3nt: TGCGCCAGCAGCCAAGATCAGAAATATGGCTACACCTTC
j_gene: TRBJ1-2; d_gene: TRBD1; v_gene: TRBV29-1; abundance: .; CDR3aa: CSAGTGLGYGYTF; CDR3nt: TGCAGCGCCGGGACAGGGTTAGGCTATGGCTACACCTTC
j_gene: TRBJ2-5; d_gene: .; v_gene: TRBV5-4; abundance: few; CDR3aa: CASSSGEETQYF; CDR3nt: TGTGCCAGCAGCTCAGGGGAGGAGACCCAGTACTTC
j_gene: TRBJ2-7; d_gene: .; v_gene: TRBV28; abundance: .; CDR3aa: CASSLDAEYSYEQYF; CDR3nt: TGTGCCAGCAGCCTGGATGCGGAGTACTCCTACGAGCAGTACTTC
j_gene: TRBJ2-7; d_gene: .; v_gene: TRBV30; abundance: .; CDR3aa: CAWSLGGSYEQYF; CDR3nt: TGTGCCTGGAGTTTGGGGGGATCCTACGAGCAGTACTTC
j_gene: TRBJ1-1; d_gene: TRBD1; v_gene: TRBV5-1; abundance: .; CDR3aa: CASSSTGQGRNTEAFF; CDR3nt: TGCGCCAGCAGCTCGACCGGACAGGGGAGGAACACTGAAGCTTTCTTT
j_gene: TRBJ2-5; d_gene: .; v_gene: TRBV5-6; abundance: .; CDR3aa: CASSPPRRSLLDETQYF; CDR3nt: TGTGCCAGCAGCCCCCCCAGGAGGAGCCTTCTGGATGAGACCCAGTACTTC
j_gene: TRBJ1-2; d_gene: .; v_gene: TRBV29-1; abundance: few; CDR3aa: CSVVEGSAGYTF; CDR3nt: TGCAGCGTTGTTGAGGGGTCGGCTGGCTACACCTTC
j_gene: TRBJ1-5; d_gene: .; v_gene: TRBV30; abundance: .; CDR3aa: CAWSISGGNQPQHF; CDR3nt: TGTGCCTGGAGTATTTCCGGGGGGAATCAGCCCCAGCATTTT
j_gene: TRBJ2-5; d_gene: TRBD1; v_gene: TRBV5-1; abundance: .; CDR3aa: CASSLGQGAAETQYF; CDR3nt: TGCGCCAGCAGCCTGGGACAGGGGGCCGCGGAGACCCAGTACTTC
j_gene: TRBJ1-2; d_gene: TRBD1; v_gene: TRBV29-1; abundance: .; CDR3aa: CSVARQGYGYTF; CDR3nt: TGCAGCGTTGCCAGACAGGGGTATGGCTACACCTTC
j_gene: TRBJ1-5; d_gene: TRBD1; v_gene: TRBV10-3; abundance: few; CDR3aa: CAISEDRGTPQHF; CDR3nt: TGTGCCATCAGTGAGGACAGGGGGACGCCCCAGCATTTT
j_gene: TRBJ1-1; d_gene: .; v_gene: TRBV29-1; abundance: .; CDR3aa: CSVVGVSTEAFF; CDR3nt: TGCAGCGTTGTCGGTGTATCAACTGAAGCTTTCTTT
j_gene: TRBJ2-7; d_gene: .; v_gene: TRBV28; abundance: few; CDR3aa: CASSTSYEQYF; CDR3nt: .
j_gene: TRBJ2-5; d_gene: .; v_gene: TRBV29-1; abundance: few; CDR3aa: CSAKGYLGGPETQYF; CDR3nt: TGCAGCGCAAAGGGCTACCTCGGGGGGCCAGAGACCCAGTACTTC